This T cell receptor (beta chain) emerged from a study of CD8+ T cells in alopecia areata. Study-wide context: Twice a day, 5 to 10 mg of oral tofacitinib was administered to treated patients.

Reverse transcription of extracted RNA yielded cDNA, which provided the sequencing template. Method: immunoSEQ multiplex PCR; TCRdb's copy keeps in-frame clones and lacks some. The sample records 150,000 or so clones, about 67% being singletons. Points from the study as a whole: Normal skin's resident alphabeta T cells are sequenced alongside lesional scalp T cells. Lesional scalp, notably in alopecia totalis/universalis, had clonality above that of normal scalp.

Regarding this clone: Antigen unknown.

Specimens obtained from alopecia areata patients comprised lesional scalp punch biopsies and peripheral blood. V was shortened by 3 bases and J by 5 bases, with 14 bases between the two germline ends. CDR3 size: 14 residues. In germline, CDR1 is SGHRS, CDR2 YFSETQ. The chain is built from TRBV5-1 and TRBJ1-1, with a possible D match to TRBD1 (5 bases). The material was CD8+ T cells sorted from blood, obtained at week 0. The source of this sequence is a human donor with alopecia areata. CDR3 region: CASSSTGGKTEAFF. In DNA, the CDR3 is TGCGCCAGCAGCTCCACTGGGGGGAAGACTGAAGCTTTCTTT. Using reference TRBV5-1 and TRBJ1-1 for the parts outside the CDR3, the full variable domain is KAGVTQTPRYLIKTRGQQVTLSCSPISGHRSVSWYQQTPGQGLQFLFEYFSETQRNKGNFPGRFSGRQFSNSRSEMNVSTLELGDSALYLCASSSTGGKTEAFFGQGTRLTVV.